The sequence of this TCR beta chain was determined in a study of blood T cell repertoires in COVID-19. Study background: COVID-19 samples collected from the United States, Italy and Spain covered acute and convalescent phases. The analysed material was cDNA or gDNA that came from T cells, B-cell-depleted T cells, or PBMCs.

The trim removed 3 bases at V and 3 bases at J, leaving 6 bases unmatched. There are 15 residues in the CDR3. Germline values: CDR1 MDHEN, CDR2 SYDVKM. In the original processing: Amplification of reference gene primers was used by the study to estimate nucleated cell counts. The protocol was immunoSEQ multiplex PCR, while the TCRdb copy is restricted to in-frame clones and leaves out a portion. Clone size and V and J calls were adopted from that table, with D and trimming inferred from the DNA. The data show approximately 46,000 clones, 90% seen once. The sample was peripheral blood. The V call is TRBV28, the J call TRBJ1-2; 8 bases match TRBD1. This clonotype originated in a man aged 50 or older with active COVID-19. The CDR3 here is CASSLGGQGDYGYTF. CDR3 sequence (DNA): TGTGCCAGCAGTTTGGGAGGACAGGGTGACTATGGCTACACCTTC.